This T cell receptor (beta chain) was obtained from a study of beta chain features in type 1 diabetes. Study-level information: Sorted cells examined across all samples numbered 107,917,701. Study outcomes and limitations: Shortening that was moderate but significant affected the TCRB CDR3s of Type 1 diabetes patients in all four CD4+ subsets. No resolution was reached here on whether HLA type influences TCRB rearrangement.

cDNA synthesis used the whole RNA isolate, giving expressed TCRB sequences. Approximately 3.7 million reads per sample on average were obtained from naive, central memory and regulatory T cell samples. Repertoires were generated with immunoSEQ multiplex PCR, while TCRdb's copy carries only in-frame clones and drops some. This sample has around 240,000 clones; about a sixth occur once, and the top ten carry about 0.08%. CDR1 is SGDLS and CDR2 is YYNGEE in the germline V gene. This CDR3 comprises 14 residues. Trimming removed 1 base at V and 0 bases at J, with 6 bases between. This clone was found a few times. The antigen is not known.

The V and J genes are TRBV9 and TRBJ2-3; D is unclear. The specimen was naive CD4+ T cells from blood. The sequence was collected from a man aged 25-45 years with type 1 diabetes. CDR3 nucleotides: TGTGCCAGCAGCGTAATGTCTAGCACAGATACGCAGTATTTT. Residues: CASSVMSSTDTQYF.